The entry below gives a single T cell receptor beta chain sequence along with its context. V was pared by 5 bases and J by 8 bases, with 7 bases of the junction left unmatched. Germline CDR1 MNHEY, CDR2 SMNVEV (reference sequence). The CDR3 sequence is 14 residues long. The data were taken from a study of cytomegalovirus exposure and HLA in healthy donors. Libraries were prepared by immunoSEQ multiplex PCR; TCRdb keeps only in-frame clonotypes and omits some of them. The sample carries 150,000 to 200,000 clones, about 81% recorded once. Sequenced material: PBMCs. This chain links TRBV27 with TRBJ2-1; 9 nucleotides align to TRBD2. The sequence was obtained from a woman aged 25 to 39 in good health and CMV-seronegative. The CDR3 is CASSGGLAVDEQFF. The CDR3 bases are TGTGCCAGCAGTGGGGGACTAGCCGTGGATGAGCAGTTCTTC.